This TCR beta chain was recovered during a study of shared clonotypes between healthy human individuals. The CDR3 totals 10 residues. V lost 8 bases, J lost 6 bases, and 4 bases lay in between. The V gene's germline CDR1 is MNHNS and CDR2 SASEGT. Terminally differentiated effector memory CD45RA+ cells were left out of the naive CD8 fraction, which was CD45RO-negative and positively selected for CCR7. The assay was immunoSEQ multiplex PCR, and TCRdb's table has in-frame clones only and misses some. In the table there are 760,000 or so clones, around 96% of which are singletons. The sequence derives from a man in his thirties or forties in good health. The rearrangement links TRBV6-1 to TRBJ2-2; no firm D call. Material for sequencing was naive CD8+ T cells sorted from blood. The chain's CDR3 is CASYAGELFF. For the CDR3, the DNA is TGTGCCAGCTACGCCGGGGAGCTGTTTTTT.